This TCR beta chain appears in the sequencing data of a study of blood T cell repertoires in COVID-19. This CDR3 has 15 residues. CDR1 is SNHLY and CDR2 is FYNNEI in the germline V gene. V lost 6 bases and J lost 4, with 18 bases in between. This clone was seen once. Using immunoSEQ multiplex PCR, the repertoire was profiled, and TCRdb retains in-frame clones only, with some absent. The sample yields 400,000 to 550,000 clones, roughly 89% seen once. This TCR derives from a woman under 40 with acute or convalescent COVID-19. The sample consisted of peripheral blood. V is TRBV2 and J is TRBJ1-1; D is uncertain. The CDR3 coding sequence is TGTGCCAGCAGACCCACGTGGGGAGGCGGCACTGAAGCTTTCTTT. It codes for CASRPTWGGGTEAFF. The full variable domain, in which reference TRBV2 and TRBJ1-1 provide the parts outside the CDR3, is EPEVTQTPSHQVTQMGQEVILRCVPISNHLYFYWYRQILGQKVEFLVSFYNNEISEKSEIFDDQFSVERPDGSNFTLKIRSTKLEDSAMYFCASRPTWGGGTEAFFGQGTRLTVV.